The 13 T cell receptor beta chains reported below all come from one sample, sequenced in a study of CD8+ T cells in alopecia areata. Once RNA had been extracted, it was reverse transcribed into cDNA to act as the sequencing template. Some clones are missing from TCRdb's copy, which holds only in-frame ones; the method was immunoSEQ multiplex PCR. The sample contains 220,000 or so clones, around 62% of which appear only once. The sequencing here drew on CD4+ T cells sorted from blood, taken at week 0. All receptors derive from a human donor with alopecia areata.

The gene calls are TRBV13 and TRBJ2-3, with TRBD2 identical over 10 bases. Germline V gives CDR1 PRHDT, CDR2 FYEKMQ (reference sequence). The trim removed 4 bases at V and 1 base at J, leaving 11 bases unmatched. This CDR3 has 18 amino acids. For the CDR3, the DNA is TGTGCCAGCAGCTCCGTATTCCTAGCGGGAGCGCGCACAGATACGCAGTATTTT. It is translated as CASSSVFLAGARTDTQYF.

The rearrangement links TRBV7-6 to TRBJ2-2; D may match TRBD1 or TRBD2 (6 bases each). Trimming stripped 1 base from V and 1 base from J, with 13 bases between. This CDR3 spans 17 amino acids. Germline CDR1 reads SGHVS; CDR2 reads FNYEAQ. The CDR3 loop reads CASSLGLGGGNTGELFF. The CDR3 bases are TGTGCCAGCAGCTTAGGTCTCGGAGGGGGGAACACCGGGGAGCTGTTTTTT.

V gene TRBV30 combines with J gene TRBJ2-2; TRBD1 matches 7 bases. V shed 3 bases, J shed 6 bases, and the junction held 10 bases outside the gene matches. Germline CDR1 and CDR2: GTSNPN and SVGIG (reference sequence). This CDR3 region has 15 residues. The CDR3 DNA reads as TGTGCCTGGAGAGATGTACAGGGGTACGCCGGGGAGCTGTTTTTT. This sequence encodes CAWRDVQGYAGELFF.

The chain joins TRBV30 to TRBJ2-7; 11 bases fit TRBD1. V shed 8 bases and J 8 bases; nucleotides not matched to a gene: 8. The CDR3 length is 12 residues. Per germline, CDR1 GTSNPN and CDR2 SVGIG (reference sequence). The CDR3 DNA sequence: TGTGCCGGGCGGACAGGGGGCCGTCAGCAGTACTTC. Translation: CAGRTGGRQQYF.

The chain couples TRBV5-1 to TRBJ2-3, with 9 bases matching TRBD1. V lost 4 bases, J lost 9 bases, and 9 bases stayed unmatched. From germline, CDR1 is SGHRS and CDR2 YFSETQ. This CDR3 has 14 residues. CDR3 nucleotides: TGCGCCAGCAGCCCGGACACAACAGGGGGCACGCAGTATTTT. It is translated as CASSPDTTGGTQYF.

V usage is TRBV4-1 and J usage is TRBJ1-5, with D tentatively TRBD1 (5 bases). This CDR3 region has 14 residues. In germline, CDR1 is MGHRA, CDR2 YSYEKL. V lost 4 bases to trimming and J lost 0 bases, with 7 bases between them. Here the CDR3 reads CASSPQGSNQPQHF. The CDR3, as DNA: TGCGCCAGCAGCCCTCAGGGTAGCAATCAGCCCCAGCATTTT.

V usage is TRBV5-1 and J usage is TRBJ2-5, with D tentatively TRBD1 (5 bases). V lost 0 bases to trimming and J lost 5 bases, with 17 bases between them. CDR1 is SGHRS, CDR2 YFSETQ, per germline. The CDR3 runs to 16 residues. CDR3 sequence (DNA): TGCGCCAGCAGCTTGGCCGTGCGCGATGCAGGGGAGACCCAGTACTTC. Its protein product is CASSLAVRDAGETQYF.

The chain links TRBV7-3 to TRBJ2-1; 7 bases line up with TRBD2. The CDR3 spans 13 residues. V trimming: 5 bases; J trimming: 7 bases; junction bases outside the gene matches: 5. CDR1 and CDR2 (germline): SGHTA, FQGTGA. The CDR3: CASSPTLANEQFF. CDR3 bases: TGTGCCAGCAGCCCGACACTAGCGAATGAGCAGTTCTTC. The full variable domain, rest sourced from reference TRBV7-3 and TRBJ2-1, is GAGVSQTPSNKVTEKGKYVELRCDPISGHTALYWYRQSLGQGPEFLIYFQGTGAADDSGLPNDRFFAVRPEGSVSTLKIQRTERGDSAVYLCASSPTLANEQFFGPGTRLTVL.

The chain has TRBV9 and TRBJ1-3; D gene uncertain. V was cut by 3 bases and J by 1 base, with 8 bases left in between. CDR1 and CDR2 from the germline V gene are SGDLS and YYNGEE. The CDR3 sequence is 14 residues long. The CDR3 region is CASSGRVSGNTIYF. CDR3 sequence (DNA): TGTGCCAGCAGCGGGAGGGTGTCTGGAAACACCATATATTTT.

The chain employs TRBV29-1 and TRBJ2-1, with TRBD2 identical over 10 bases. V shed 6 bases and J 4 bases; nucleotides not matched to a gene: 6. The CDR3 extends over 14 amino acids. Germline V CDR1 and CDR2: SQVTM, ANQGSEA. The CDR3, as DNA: TGCAGCGTCATTAGCGGGAGGCGATACAATGAGCAGTTCTTC. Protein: CSVISGRRYNEQFF.

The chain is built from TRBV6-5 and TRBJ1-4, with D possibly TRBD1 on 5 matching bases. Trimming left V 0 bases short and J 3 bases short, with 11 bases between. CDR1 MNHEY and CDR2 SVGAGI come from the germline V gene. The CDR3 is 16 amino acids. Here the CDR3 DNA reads TGTGCCAGCAGTTACTCGGTTTGGGGGGCTAATGAAAAACTGTTTTTT. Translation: CASSYSVWGANEKLFF.

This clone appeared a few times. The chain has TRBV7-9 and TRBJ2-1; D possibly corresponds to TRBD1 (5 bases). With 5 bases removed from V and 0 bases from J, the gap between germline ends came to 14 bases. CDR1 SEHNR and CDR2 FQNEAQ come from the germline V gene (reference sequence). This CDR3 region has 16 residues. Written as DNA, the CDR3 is TGTGCCAGCAGCCCACGGACACTGAGCTCCTACAATGAGCAGTTCTTC. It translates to CASSPRTLSSYNEQFF.

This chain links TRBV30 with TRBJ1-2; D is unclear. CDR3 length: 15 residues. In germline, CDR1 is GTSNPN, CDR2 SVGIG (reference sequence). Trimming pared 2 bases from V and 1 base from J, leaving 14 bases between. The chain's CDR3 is CAWSSKQTFNYGYTF. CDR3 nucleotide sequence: TGTGCCTGGAGTAGCAAACAAACTTTTAACTATGGCTACACCTTC.